This T cell receptor beta chain was captured by sequencing in a study of cytomegalovirus exposure and HLA in healthy donors. As for this clone: Its matching antigen is unknown.

Every donor was a healthy person donating bone marrow. Amplification used 60 Vbeta primers and 13 Jbeta primers. Sequenced by immunoSEQ multiplex PCR; TCRdb stores in-frame clones only, minus some. The table records 120,000 or so clones, roughly four fifths of them present only once. V lost 2 bases, J lost 2 bases, and 19 bases lay in between. There are 17 residues in the CDR3. Germline V lookup: CDR1 SGHRS, CDR2 YFSETQ. Study-wide findings and caveats: As a later analysis showed, several of the most significant clusters appeared to be linked to common viral pathogens.

The sequenced sample was PBMCs. The rearrangement joins TRBV5-1 to TRBJ2-5, with D possibly matching TRBD1 (6 bases). The TCR sequence derives from a man between 40 and 49 years old in good health and CMV-seronegative. The CDR3 nucleotides are TGCGCCAGCAGCTTCCACAAGGGGGAAGGGAGTCAAGAGACCCAGTACTTC. Translated, it gives CASSFHKGEGSQETQYF.